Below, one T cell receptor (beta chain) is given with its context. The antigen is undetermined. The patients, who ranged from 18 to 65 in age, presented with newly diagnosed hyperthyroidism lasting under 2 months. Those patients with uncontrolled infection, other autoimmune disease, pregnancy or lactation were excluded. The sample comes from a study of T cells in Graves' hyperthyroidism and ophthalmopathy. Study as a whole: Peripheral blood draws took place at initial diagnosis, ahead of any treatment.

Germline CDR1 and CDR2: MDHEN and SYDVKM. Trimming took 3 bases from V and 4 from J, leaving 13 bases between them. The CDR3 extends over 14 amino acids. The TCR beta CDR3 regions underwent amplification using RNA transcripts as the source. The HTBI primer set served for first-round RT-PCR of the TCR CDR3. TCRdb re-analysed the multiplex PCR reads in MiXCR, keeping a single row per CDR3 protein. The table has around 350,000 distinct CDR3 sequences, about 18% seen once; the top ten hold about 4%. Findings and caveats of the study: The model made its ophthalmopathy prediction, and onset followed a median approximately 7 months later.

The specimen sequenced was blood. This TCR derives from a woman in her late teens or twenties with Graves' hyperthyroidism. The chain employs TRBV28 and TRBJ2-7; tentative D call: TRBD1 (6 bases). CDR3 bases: TGTGCCAGCAGTTTCTACAGGGCATCTTACGAGCAGTACTTC. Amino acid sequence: CASSFYRASYEQYF.